These 17 T cell receptor beta chains were all obtained from the same sample, sequenced in a study of T cell responses to AZD1222 COVID-19 vaccine. The protocol was immunoSEQ multiplex PCR, while the TCRdb copy is restricted to in-frame clones and leaves out a portion. The repertoire consists of about 140,000 clones, with about 88% occurring once and the leading ten covering about 3.4%. This material consisted of peripheral blood, taken 28 days after the second AZD1222 dose. These receptors came from an adult who received the AZD1222 COVID-19 vaccine.

About this clone: The junction departs from the called germline gene at one end, perhaps through a read error. This sequence joins TRBV6-4 and TRBJ2-6; D is uncertain. Germline CDR1 is MRHNA and CDR2 is SNTAGT. The CDR3 runs to 10 residues. The CDR3 region has the DNA TGTGCCAGCAGTGAAGTACCCTCGGCTTTC. Protein sequence: CASSEVPSAF.

The chain uses TRBV5-8 and TRBJ1-1; no clear D gene. Germline CDR1 SGHTS, CDR2 YDEGEE. The length of the CDR3 is 14 residues. Trimming cost V 2 bases and J 0 bases, with 8 bases left between them. CDR3 amino acids: CASSLGIMNTEAFF. The CDR3 DNA is TGTGCCAGCAGCTTAGGGATTATGAACACTGAAGCTTTCTTT.

The J gene is TRBJ2-5, the V gene TRBV28, with TRBD2 as a possible D gene (5 bases). The CDR3 spans 11 residues. The V end lost 6 bases, the J end lost 4 bases, and 6 bases lay between the germline ends. Germline CDR1 is MDHEN and CDR2 is SYDVKM. The CDR3 loop reads CASSRGETQYF. The CDR3 nucleotides are TGTGCCAGCAGCCGGGGAGAGACCCAGTACTTC.

The rearrangement uses TRBV7-2 and TRBJ1-6, with D perhaps TRBD1 (6 bases). The V gene lost 2 bases and the J gene lost 8 bases, with 10 bases spanning the gap. The CDR3 has 14 residues. Germline lookup yields CDR1 SGHTA and CDR2 FQGNSA. This CDR3 is CASSLNTGHSPLHF. The CDR3 DNA reads as TGTGCCAGCAGCTTAAACACAGGGCATTCACCCCTCCACTTT.

This chain links TRBV28 with TRBJ1-2, with 7 bases identical to TRBD1. Trimming at V came to 3 bases and at J to 7 bases, leaving 11 bases not matched to a gene. The CDR3 loop spans 15 amino acids. Germline values: CDR1 MDHEN, CDR2 SYDVKM. CDR3 nucleotide sequence: TGTGCCAGCAGTTTTTTGAGACAGGGACTTGGTGGCTACACCTTC. It encodes CASSFLRQGLGGYTF.

This chain joins TRBV27 and TRBJ2-7; D not resolved. The V end was cut by 3 bases, the J end by 3 bases, with 9 bases between. The CDR3 runs to 13 residues. Germline CDR1 reads MNHEY; CDR2 reads SMNVEV (reference sequence). CDR3: CASSFKEYYEQYF. The CDR3, as DNA: TGTGCCAGCAGTTTTAAGGAGTACTACGAGCAGTACTTC.

This clone was observed a single time. The rearrangement uses TRBV24-1 and TRBJ2-6, with D perhaps assigned TRBD1 or TRBD2 (5 bases each). The CDR3 sequence is 14 residues long. The V and J ends lost 9 bases and 4 bases respectively, with 12 bases between them. Germline lookup yields CDR1 KGHDR and CDR2 SFDVKD. The CDR3, as DNA: TGTGCCACCGCGTGGGGGTCCGGGGCCAACGTCCTGACTTTC. This translates into CATAWGSGANVLTF.

The V gene is TRBV5-1, the J gene TRBJ1-3; TRBD1 agrees at 7 bases. Germline assignment: CDR1 SGHRS and CDR2 YFSETQ. V dropped 0 bases and J dropped 5; count of bases not matched to a gene: 2. The CDR3 runs to 14 residues. The CDR3 loop reads CASSLDRGRNTIYF. The DNA of the CDR3 is TGCGCCAGCAGCTTGGACAGGGGAAGAAACACCATATATTTT.

The rearrangement links TRBV6-2 or TRBV6-3 to TRBJ2-7; perhaps D is TRBD1 or TRBD2 (6 bases each). Trimming pared 5 bases from V and 4 bases from J, leaving 18 bases between. Germline V lookup: CDR1 MNHEY, CDR2 SVGEGT. The CDR3 length is 15 residues. The CDR3 nucleotides are TGTGCCAGCAGTAGGAGGGGGACAACACAGTACGAGCAGTACTTC. It codes for CASSRRGTTQYEQYF.

The rearrangement joins TRBV4-2 to TRBJ1-3; D is undetermined. The CDR3 is made up of 15 amino acids. Per the germline V gene, CDR1 is LGHNA and CDR2 is YNFKEQ. V lost 0 bases to trimming and J lost 9 bases, with 15 bases between them. CDR3 sequence (DNA): TGTGCCAGCAGCCAAGACCCTGGACGGGTTATCACCATATATTTT. It yields the protein CASSQDPGRVITIYF.

V is TRBV18 and J is TRBJ2-5; 12 positions agree with TRBD1. Germline V lookup: CDR1 KGHSH, CDR2 LQKENI. CDR3 size: 20 residues. V shed 2 bases and J 4 bases; nucleotides not matched to a gene: 17. CDR3 DNA sequence: TGTGCCAGCTCACCAAACGCGCTAGAACCTTGGGACAGGGGGCTAGAGACCCAGTACTTC. Translated: CASSPNALEPWDRGLETQYF.

V and J are TRBV6-2 or TRBV6-3 and TRBJ1-2; 7 bases fit TRBD1. The CDR3 contains 14 residues. Trimming at V came to 4 bases and at J to 5 bases, leaving 7 bases not matched to a gene. CDR1 MNHEY and CDR2 SVGEGT come from the germline V gene. CDR3 bases: TGTGCCAGCAGTTCGACAGGGTTTTGGTATGGCTACACCTTC. This translates into CASSSTGFWYGYTF.

The V call is TRBV6-5, the J call TRBJ1-5, with TRBD1 matching over 7 bases. The CDR3 length is 15 residues. The germline V gene has CDR1 MNHEY and CDR2 SVGAGI. Trimming at V came to 0 bases and at J to 5 bases, leaving 4 bases not matched to a gene. CDR3 DNA: TGTGCCAGCAGTTACTCCCGGACAGGAGATCAGCCCCAGCATTTT. Its translation: CASSYSRTGDQPQHF.

The CDR3 DNA reads TGTGCCCGGGGTGGGGGGTCCCACGAGCAGTACTTC. Protein product: CARGGGSHEQYF. The chain recombines TRBV30 with TRBJ2-7; D might be TRBD2 (6 bases). The CDR3 contains 12 residues. In germline, CDR1 is GTSNPN, CDR2 SVGIG (reference sequence). V lost 8 bases and J 5 bases, leaving 16 bases between the germline ends.

In its sample, this clone was seen once. This sequence joins TRBV11-2 and TRBJ1-1; TRBD1 agrees at 7 bases. This CDR3 has 14 residues. V dropped 7 bases and J dropped 1; count of bases not matched to a gene: 6. The germline V gene has CDR1 SGHAT and CDR2 FQNNGV. The CDR3 DNA reads as TGTGCCAGCACTTGGGGACAGCAGAACACTGAAGCTTTCTTT. Its translation is CASTWGQQNTEAFF.

This clone was seen a single time. Distinct nucleotide sequences in the sample also encode this CDR3. This rearrangement joins TRBV7-9 to TRBJ2-7; the D gene could be TRBD1 or TRBD2 (5 bases each). Germline lookup yields CDR1 SEHNR and CDR2 FQNEAQ (reference sequence). The CDR3 extends over 13 amino acids. Trimming took 1 base from V and 2 from J, leaving 6 bases between them. In nucleotides, the CDR3 is TGTGCCAGCAGCTTAGGGGGACCCTACGAGCAGTACTTC. Encoded protein: CASSLGGPYEQYF.

The V and J genes are TRBV20-1 and TRBJ1-5; D is perhaps TRBD1 (5 bases). Trimming removed 3 bases at V and 10 bases at J, with 25 bases between. This CDR3 comprises 16 residues. Germline V lookup: CDR1 DFQATT, CDR2 SNEGSKA (reference sequence). CDR3 protein: CSASQGAGTPRFPQHF. CDR3 sequence (DNA): TGCAGTGCTAGTCAGGGTGCGGGGACCCCGCGGTTTCCCCAGCATTTT.